The entry that follows covers one T cell receptor beta chain sequence. What it binds is unknown. Before thyroid surgery, none of the patients had received any treatment. The data derive from a study of metastatic and nonmetastatic thyroid tumors. Whole-study context: Comparison of repertoires was carried out across blood and tumor or nodule tissue from malignant and benign thyroid patients. Study-level points and caveats: As reported, TCR beta diversity in blood and tumor was significantly higher in malignant thyroid tumors than in benign nodules.

TCRdb re-called clones via MiXCR from the PCR reads. This sample has approximately 5,000 clones, with around 35% found just once. The material sequenced was tumor tissue. This sequence was found in a male donor with papillary thyroid cancer or a benign thyroid nodule (not recorded which). Some clones in this sample may be carry-over from other donors' samples.

CDR3 in DNA: TGTGCCTGGCACAGGGGGCGGGACACTGAAGCTTTCTTT. Translated: CAWHRGRDTEAFF. The genes are TRBV30 and TRBJ1-1, with 9 bases that match TRBD1. V gave up 5 bases and J gave up 3 bases; unmatched junction bases: 4. Germline values: CDR1 GTSNPN, CDR2 SVGIG (reference sequence). This CDR3 comprises 13 residues.